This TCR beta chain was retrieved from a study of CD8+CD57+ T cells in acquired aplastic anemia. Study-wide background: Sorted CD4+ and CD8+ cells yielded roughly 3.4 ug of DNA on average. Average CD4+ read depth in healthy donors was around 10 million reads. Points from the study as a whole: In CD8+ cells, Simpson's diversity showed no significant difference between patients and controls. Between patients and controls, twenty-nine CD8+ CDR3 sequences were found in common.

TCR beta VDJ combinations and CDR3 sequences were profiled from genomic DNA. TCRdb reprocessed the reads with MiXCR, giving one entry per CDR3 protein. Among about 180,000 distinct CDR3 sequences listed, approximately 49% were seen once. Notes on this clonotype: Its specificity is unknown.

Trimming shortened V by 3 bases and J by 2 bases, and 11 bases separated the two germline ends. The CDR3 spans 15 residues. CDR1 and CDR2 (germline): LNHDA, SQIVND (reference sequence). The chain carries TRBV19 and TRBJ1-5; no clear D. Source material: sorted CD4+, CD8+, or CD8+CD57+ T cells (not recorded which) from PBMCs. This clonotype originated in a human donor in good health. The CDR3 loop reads CASSIAPPGNQPQHF. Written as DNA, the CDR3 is TGTGCCAGTAGTATCGCCCCCCCGGGCAATCAGCCCCAGCATTTT.